This T cell receptor (beta chain) appears in the sequencing data of a study of OX40 agonist ivuxolimab in advanced cancers. Study-wide context: People who had prior anti-PD-1, anti-PD-L1 or anti-CTLA-4 therapy could take part, and roughly 40% had some. Three patients got partial responses; one had hepatocellular carcinoma and two had cutaneous melanoma.

Regarding this clone: Its antigen is as yet unknown.

Regarding the study as a whole: People who partly responded at 0.1-3.0 mg/kg had some of the least clonal expansion seen.

CDR1 and CDR2 (germline): LGHNA, YNFKEQ. This CDR3 region has 13 residues. V was cut by 0 bases and J by 8 bases, with 10 bases left in between. Clones were sequenced by immunoSEQ multiplex PCR, and TCRdb holds only the in-frame ones, with some missing. This sample has tens of thousands of clones, with approximately 89% found just once. The origin of this receptor is an adult with an advanced solid tumor such as melanoma, head and neck, liver or kidney cancer. Sequenced material: CD4+ or CD8+ T cells sorted from blood, taken in a trial of the OX40 agonist ivuxolimab. The gene calls are TRBV4-2 and TRBJ1-2, with D perhaps matching TRBD1 (6 bases). The CDR3 region has the DNA TGTGCCAGCAGCCAAGAACAGGGTGACGGCTACACCTTC. This translates into CASSQEQGDGYTF.